These 29 T cell receptor beta chains share one sample of origin, sequenced in a study of human T cells and chemical hapten exposure. TCRdb re-analysed the RACE reads in MiXCR, keeping a single row per CDR3 protein. The table records tens of thousands of distinct CDR3 sequences, about 7.4% of them present only once. Time point reported: pre-sensitization, week 0. The treatment here: therapeutic diphenylcyclopropenone sensitization with weekly scalp DPC. The sequencing here drew on whole blood, taken in connection with sensitization to the hapten diphenylcyclopropenone (DPC). The origin of the receptors is a woman aged 45-65 years with alopecia areata. Some clones in this sample may be carry-over from other donors' samples.

This clonotype was counted many times. The rearrangement links TRBV5-4 to TRBJ1-1; maybe TRBD1 (5 bases). In germline, CDR1 is SGHNT, CDR2 YYREEE (reference sequence). With 4 bases removed from V and 1 base from J, the gap between germline ends came to 17 bases. The CDR3 covers 16 residues. CDR3 in amino acids: CASSPGARGRNTEAFF. The CDR3 DNA reads as TGTGCCAGCAGCCCGGGTGCGAGGGGCCGGAACACTGAAGCTTTCTTT. The full variable domain, in which reference TRBV5-4 and TRBJ1-1 provide the parts outside the CDR3, is ETGVTQSPTHLIKTRGQQVTLRCSSQSGHNTVSWYQQALGQGPQFIFQYYREEENGRGNFPPRFSGLQFPNYSSELNVNALELDDSALYLCASSPGARGRNTEAFFGQGTRLTVV.

This clonotype came up many times. CDR3 nucleotides: TGTGCCAGCAGCTTAGCGGGAGGCTACAATGAGCAGTTCTTC. Translated: CASSLAGGYNEQFF. V and J are TRBV11-2 and TRBJ2-1; TRBD2 matches 7 bases. The CDR3 runs to 14 residues. The V gene end was trimmed by 1 base and the J gene end by 3 bases; junction bases not matched to a gene: 0. Germline CDR1 reads SGHAT; CDR2 reads FQNNGV.

This clonotype was observed many times. The J gene is TRBJ2-5, the V gene TRBV2; TRBD2 is a possible D gene (5 bases). Germline CDR1 reads SNHLY; CDR2 reads FYNNEI. Trimming removed 4 bases from V and 3 bases from J, with 12 bases in between. This CDR3 has 14 amino acids. CDR3 nucleotide sequence: TGTGCCAGCAGTGCCAGGACTCCGAAAGAGACCCAGTACTTC. It specifies CASSARTPKETQYF.

This clonotype was picked up many times. The chain links TRBV4-3 to TRBJ2-3; 12 positions agree with TRBD2. This CDR3 is 16 amino acids long. Trimming removed 1 base from V and 8 bases from J; junction bases left unmatched: 7. Germline V gives CDR1 LGHNA, CDR2 YSLEER. DNA for the CDR3: TGCGCCAGCAGCCAAGGACTAGCGGGAGTAACGGGTACGCAGTATTTT. This gives the protein CASSQGLAGVTGTQYF.

In its sample, this clonotype was seen many times. V is TRBV12-3 or TRBV12-4 and J is TRBJ1-5; D gene unclear. Trimming cost V 3 bases and J 3 bases, with 15 bases left between them. The CDR3 spans 16 residues. The CDR3 DNA reads TGTGCCAGCAGTTTTTCGGGGTCGGAGACCAATCAGCCCCAGCATTTT. Amino acid sequence: CASSFSGSETNQPQHF.

In this sample, this clonotype turned up a few times. The J gene is TRBJ2-5, the V gene TRBV29-1; TRBD1 agrees at 9 bases. Germline CDR1 and CDR2: SQVTM and ANQGSEA. V lost 6 bases and J lost 4; bases outside the gene matches: 6. The CDR3 is made up of 13 amino acids. The CDR3 sequence is CSVSGTGSETQYF. CDR3 nucleotides: TGCAGCGTCTCCGGGACAGGGTCAGAGACCCAGTACTTC.

A word on this clonotype: A much larger clone sits a single nucleotide away, making a read error possible. This chain joins TRBV7-8 and TRBJ2-7; D is possibly TRBD2 (6 bases). The CDR3 is made up of 12 amino acids. Germline V gives CDR1 SGHVS, CDR2 FQNEAQ. This chain's CDR3 is CVSSLPGAGLYF. CDR3 nucleotides: TGTGTCAGCAGCTTGCCCGGAGCGGGCCTTTACTTC.

The table lists this clonotype with a few counts. V usage is TRBV7-9 and J usage is TRBJ2-2; 7 positions agree with TRBD1. Germline V lookup: CDR1 SEHNR, CDR2 FQNEAQ (reference sequence). This CDR3 spans 15 amino acids. V trimming: 5 bases; J trimming: 2 bases; junction bases outside the gene matches: 5. The CDR3 coding sequence is TGTGCCAGCAGCCCAGGGACAGTCAACACCGGGGAGCTGTTTTTT. It encodes CASSPGTVNTGELFF.

This clonotype has just a few counts. The rearrangement links TRBV29-1 to TRBJ1-2; D perhaps matches TRBD1 (6 bases). V was trimmed by 5 bases and J by 7 bases, leaving 14 bases between them. The CDR3 totals 12 residues. Germline V gene data show CDR1 as SQVTM and CDR2 as ANQGSEA. The CDR3: CSVSEQGFGYTF. As DNA, the CDR3 is TGCAGCGTTTCGGAACAGGGTTTTGGCTACACCTTC.

The sample holds many counts of this clonotype. The J gene is TRBJ2-5, the V gene TRBV11-3; D gene unclear. Germline values: CDR1 SGHNT, CDR2 YENEEA. V lost 5 bases and J lost 0, with 4 bases in between. CDR3 size: 12 residues. For the CDR3, the DNA is TGTGCCAGCAGCACGCACCAAGAGACCCAGTACTTC. This gives the protein CASSTHQETQYF.

This clonotype was seen at least ten times. This chain links TRBV12-3 or TRBV12-4 with TRBJ2-1, with 12 nucleotides matching TRBD2. This CDR3 region has 15 residues. J lost 8 bases, V lost 3 bases, and 5 bases had no gene match. In DNA, the CDR3 is TGTGCCAGCAGTTTTACTGCTAGCGGGAGGGATGAGCAGTTCTTC. Translating gives CASSFTASGRDEQFF.

This clonotype appeared many times. The CDR3 sequence is CASSSRLAGEDEQFF. CDR3 coding DNA: TGTGCCAGCAGCTCGCGACTAGCGGGAGAGGATGAGCAGTTCTTC. The chain joins TRBV7-8 to TRBJ2-1, with TRBD2 identical over 12 bases. With 4 bases clipped from V and 8 bases from J, the junction kept 6 bases outside the gene matches. The germline gives CDR1 SGHVS, CDR2 FQNEAQ. This CDR3 has 15 residues.

This clonotype was counted ten times or more. J is TRBJ1-1 and V is TRBV12-3 or TRBV12-4; TRBD1 agrees at 8 bases. The V and J ends lost 6 bases and 5 bases, in that order; junction bases with no gene match: 8. CDR3 length: 14 residues. Here the CDR3 reads CASSPGTGSTEAFF. CDR3 DNA sequence: TGTGCCAGCAGCCCCGGGACAGGCTCTACTGAAGCTTTCTTT.

This clonotype was picked up many times. The chain links TRBV29-1 to TRBJ1-3; no firm D call. Germline CDR1 is SQVTM and CDR2 is ANQGSEA. Trimming took 5 bases from V and 0 from J, leaving 8 bases between them. This CDR3 contains 13 residues. The CDR3 loop is CSVWFGSGNTIYF. The CDR3 DNA reads as TGCAGCGTTTGGTTCGGCTCTGGAAACACCATATATTTT. Using reference TRBV29-1 and TRBJ1-3 for the parts outside the CDR3, the full variable domain is SAVISQKPSRDICQRGTSLTIQCQVDSQVTMMFWYRQQPGQSLTLIATANQGSEATYESGFVIDKFPISRPNLTFSTLTVSNMSPEDSSIYLCSVWFGSGNTIYFGEGSWLTVV.

This clonotype showed up many times. The chain uses TRBV6-5 and TRBJ2-3; the match to TRBD2 covers 10 bases. Unmatched junction bases numbered 6, after V lost 4 bases and J lost 2 bases. The CDR3 is 16 amino acids. The germline CDR1 and CDR2 sequences are MNHEY and SVGAGI. CDR3 in DNA: TGTGCCAGCAGTTCAATAGCGGGGGGCTACACAGATACGCAGTATTTT. This gives the protein CASSSIAGGYTDTQYF.

This clonotype was counted only a few times. Here the CDR3 DNA reads TGTGCCACCAGTGATTCCCGGTCAAACACTGAAGCTTTCTTT. Translating gives CATSDSRSNTEAFF. The V gene is TRBV24-1, the J gene TRBJ1-1, with D unclear. V lost 2 bases, J lost 2 bases, and 8 bases lay in between. Germline V gene lookup returns CDR1 KGHDR and CDR2 SFDVKD. CDR3 length equals 14 residues.

This clonotype was recorded at least ten times. The chain couples TRBV4-3 to TRBJ1-1; D is uncertain. The germline gives CDR1 LGHNA, CDR2 YSLEER. This CDR3 has 15 residues. V lost 4 bases and J lost 4, with 16 bases in between. CDR3 loop: CASSRRAGGGTEAFF. The CDR3 DNA reads as TGCGCCAGCAGCCGGAGGGCAGGAGGAGGCACTGAAGCTTTCTTT.

The chain recombines TRBV3-1 with TRBJ2-2, with D possibly TRBD2 on 5 matching bases. The CDR3 runs to 15 residues. Germline values: CDR1 LGHDT, CDR2 YNNKEL (reference sequence). Trimming left V 4 bases short and J 0 bases short, with 9 bases between. This CDR3 is CASSRSGPNTGELFF. The DNA for the CDR3 is TGTGCCAGCAGCCGAAGCGGACCGAACACCGGGGAGCTGTTTTTT.

This clonotype was picked up many times. The chain recombines TRBV27 with TRBJ1-2; a weak D match, TRBD1 (5 bases). Germline V gives CDR1 MNHEY, CDR2 SMNVEV (reference sequence). CDR3 length: 13 amino acids. V was shortened by 3 bases and J by 6 bases, with 11 bases between the two germline ends. The CDR3 spells CASSLFQGNGYTF. The CDR3 DNA follows: TGTGCCAGCAGTTTGTTCCAGGGTAATGGCTACACCTTC.

This clonotype came up many times. The rearrangement joins TRBV12-3 or TRBV12-4 to TRBJ2-7; TRBD1 is a possible D gene (5 bases). Trimming took off 1 base at V and 4 bases at J, with 8 bases between the two ends. The CDR3 totals 13 residues. In DNA form, the CDR3 reads TGTGCCAGCAGTTTAGGGGGCAGGTACGAGCAGTACTTC. This gives the protein CASSLGGRYEQYF.

At least ten counts were recorded for this clonotype. The rearrangement joins TRBV3-1 to TRBJ2-7; a possible D gene is TRBD2 (5 bases). The CDR3 is 14 amino acids. V was pared by 1 base and J by 1 base, with 8 bases between. The germline V gene encodes CDR1 LGHDT and CDR2 YNNKEL (reference sequence). As DNA, the CDR3 is TGTGCCAGCAGCCAAGGGGGAGTTTCCTACGAGCAGTACTTC. Amino acid sequence: CASSQGGVSYEQYF.

The chain uses TRBV9 and TRBJ2-7; D gene ambiguous. CDR1 and CDR2 from the germline V gene are SGDLS and YYNGEE. CDR3 length: 14 residues. V dropped 1 base and J dropped 0 bases, with 8 bases sitting between them. The CDR3 here is CASSVLGDSYEQYF. CDR3 nucleotide sequence: TGTGCCAGCAGCGTACTAGGTGACTCCTACGAGCAGTACTTC.

At least ten counts were recorded for this clonotype. The V call is TRBV28, the J call TRBJ2-1, with D uncertain. The CDR3 is 14 residues long. Germline-derived CDR1 and CDR2 are MDHEN and SYDVKM. V was pared by 5 bases and J by 6 bases, with 14 bases between. The CDR3 sequence is CASSHRGSSNEQFF. In nucleotides, the CDR3 is TGTGCCAGCAGTCACCGAGGTAGCTCCAATGAGCAGTTCTTC.

This clonotype was counted ten times or more. The CDR3, as DNA: TGTGCCAGCAGTCAAAGGGCTGAAGCTTTCTTT. It encodes CASSQRAEAFF. The chain has TRBV6-2 or TRBV6-3 and TRBJ1-1; D remains ambiguous. V shed 5 bases and J shed 6 bases, with 7 bases lying between them. From germline, CDR1 is MNHEY and CDR2 SVGEGT. This CDR3 is built from 11 residues.

The rearrangement uses TRBV28 and TRBJ2-7, with D tentatively TRBD1 (6 bases). From germline, CDR1 is MDHEN and CDR2 SYDVKM. This CDR3 is 14 amino acids long. V gave up 6 bases and J gave up 0 bases, with 12 bases separating them. CDR3 loop: CASRRDITSYEQYF. The CDR3 region has the DNA TGTGCCAGCAGACGGGACATTACCTCCTACGAGCAGTACTTC.

This clonotype was recorded at least ten times. This chain links TRBV11-2 with TRBJ1-1; unclear D gene. This CDR3 comprises 12 residues. Germline V CDR1 and CDR2: SGHAT, FQNNGV. V lost 6 bases and J lost 1, with 6 bases in between. The CDR3 loop is CASSLRNTEAFF. CDR3 nucleotides: TGTGCCAGCAGTCTCAGGAACACTGAAGCTTTCTTT. Together with reference TRBV11-2 and TRBJ1-1, the CDR3 gives the full variable domain: EAGVAQSPRYKIIEKRQSVAFWCNPISGHATLYWYQQILGQGPKLLIQFQNNGVVDDSQLPKDRFSAERLKGVDSTLKIQPAKLEDSAVYLCASSLRNTEAFFGQGTRLTVV.

Only a few counts were recorded for this clonotype. The CDR3 here is CSVDPGTDTQYF. CDR3 DNA: TGCAGCGTTGACCCGGGAACAGATACGCAGTATTTT. The chain combines TRBV29-1 with TRBJ2-3, with TRBD2 as a possible D gene (5 bases). The CDR3 has 12 residues. The V end lost 3 bases, the J end lost 3 bases, and 7 bases lay between the germline ends. Germline values: CDR1 SQVTM, CDR2 ANQGSEA.

Only a few counts were recorded for this clonotype. V gene TRBV28 combines with J gene TRBJ1-4; no reliable D call. V lost 4 bases to trimming and J lost 15 bases, with 15 bases between them. Germline values: CDR1 MDHEN, CDR2 SYDVKM. CDR3 length: 12 residues. CDR3 in amino acids: CASSSSGRSMFF. The CDR3 DNA sequence: TGTGCCAGCAGTTCCTCGGGCCGGAGTATGTTTTTT.

This clonotype was picked up many times. The chain employs TRBV3-1 and TRBJ2-2; TRBD2 matches 10 bases. CDR3 size: 17 residues. The germline V gene encodes CDR1 LGHDT and CDR2 YNNKEL (reference sequence). The junction had 2 bases not matched to a gene; V was cut back by 0 bases and J by 1 base. The CDR3 sequence is CASSQELAGQNTGELFF. CDR3 DNA sequence: TGTGCCAGCAGCCAAGAACTAGCGGGGCAGAACACCGGGGAGCTGTTTTTT.